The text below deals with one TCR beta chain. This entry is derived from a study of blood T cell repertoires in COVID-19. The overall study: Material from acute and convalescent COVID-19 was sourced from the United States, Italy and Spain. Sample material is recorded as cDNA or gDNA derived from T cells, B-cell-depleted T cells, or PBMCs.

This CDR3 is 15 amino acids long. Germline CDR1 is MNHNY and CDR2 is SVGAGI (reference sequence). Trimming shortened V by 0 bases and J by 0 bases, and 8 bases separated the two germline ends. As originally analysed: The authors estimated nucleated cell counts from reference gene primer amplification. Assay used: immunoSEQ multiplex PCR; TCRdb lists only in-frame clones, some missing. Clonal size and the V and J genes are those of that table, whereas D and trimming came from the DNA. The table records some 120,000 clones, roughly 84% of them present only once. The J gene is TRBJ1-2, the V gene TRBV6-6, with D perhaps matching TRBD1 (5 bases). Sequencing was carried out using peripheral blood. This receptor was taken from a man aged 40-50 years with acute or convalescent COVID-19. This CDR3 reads CASSYSGTPNYGYTF. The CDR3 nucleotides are TGTGCCAGCAGTTACTCGGGGACTCCTAACTATGGCTACACCTTC.